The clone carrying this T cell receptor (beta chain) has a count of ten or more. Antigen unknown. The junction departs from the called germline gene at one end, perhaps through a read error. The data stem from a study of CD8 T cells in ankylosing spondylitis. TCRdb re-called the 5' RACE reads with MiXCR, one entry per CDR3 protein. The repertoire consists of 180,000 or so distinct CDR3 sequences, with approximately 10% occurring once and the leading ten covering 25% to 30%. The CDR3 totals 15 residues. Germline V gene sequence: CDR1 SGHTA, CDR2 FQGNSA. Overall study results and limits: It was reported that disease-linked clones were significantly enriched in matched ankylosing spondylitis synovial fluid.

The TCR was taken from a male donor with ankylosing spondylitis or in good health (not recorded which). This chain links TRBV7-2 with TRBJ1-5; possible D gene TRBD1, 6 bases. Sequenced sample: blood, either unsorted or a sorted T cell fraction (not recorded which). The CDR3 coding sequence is TGTGCCAGCAGCTTAGCGTATGGGGGCAACCAGCCCCAGCATTTT. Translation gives CASSLAYGGNQPQHF.